The 21 T cell receptor beta chains given below trace back to one sample, sequenced in a study of cytomegalovirus exposure and HLA in healthy donors. Sequencing used immunoSEQ multiplex PCR; TCRdb keeps in-frame clones, though not all of them. This sample has 150,000 to 200,000 clones; approximately 84% occur once, and the top ten carry around 2.8%. Sequenced: PBMCs. These receptors were collected from a woman between 18 and 29 years old in good health and CMV-seropositive.

The V and J genes are TRBV7-8 and TRBJ2-3; 9 bases are shared with TRBD2. The CDR3 sequence is 15 residues long. In germline, CDR1 is SGHVS, CDR2 FQNEAQ. With 6 bases clipped from V and 5 bases from J, the junction kept 9 bases outside the gene matches. The CDR3: CASRATGTSLDTQYF. The CDR3 DNA follows: TGTGCCAGCAGAGCCACCGGGACTAGCCTAGATACGCAGTATTTT.

The chain carries TRBV11-3 and TRBJ2-1, with D tentatively TRBD2 (6 bases). With 0 bases removed from V and 9 bases from J, the gap between germline ends came to 9 bases. The CDR3 is made up of 13 amino acids. CDR1 SGHNT and CDR2 YENEEA come from the germline V gene. CDR3: CASSLDLGGEQFF. The CDR3 coding sequence is TGTGCCAGCAGCTTAGATTTGGGGGGTGAGCAGTTCTTC. The full variable domain, completed using reference TRBV11-3 and TRBJ2-1, is EAGVVQSPRYKIIEKKQPVAFWCNPISGHNTLYWYLQNLGQGPELLIRYENEEAVDDSQLPKDRFSAERLKGVDSTLKIQPAELGDSAVYLCASSLDLGGEQFFGPGTRLTVL.

V gene TRBV7-2 combines with J gene TRBJ1-6; D call uncertain. The CDR3 has 11 residues. In germline, CDR1 is SGHTA, CDR2 FQGNSA. The V end was cut by 5 bases, the J end by 12 bases, with 8 bases between. The CDR3 sequence: CASSPRGPLHF. The CDR3 DNA reads as TGTGCCAGCAGCCCCCGGGGACCCCTCCACTTT. Filled out from reference TRBV7-2 and TRBJ1-6, the complete variable domain reads GAGVSQSPSNKVTEKGKDVELRCDPISGHTALYWYRQSLGQGLEFLIYFQGNSAPDKSGLPSDRFSAERTGGSVSTLTIQRTQQEDSAVYLCASSPRGPLHFGNGTRLTVT.

The genes are TRBV6-5 and TRBJ2-2, with 10 positions matching TRBD1. V lost 5 bases and J lost 4; bases outside the gene matches: 1. CDR1 MNHEY and CDR2 SVGAGI come from the germline V gene. The CDR3 length is 14 residues. The CDR3 region has the DNA TGTGCCAGCAGTCGGACAGGGGGCACCGGGGAGCTGTTTTTT. It translates to CASSRTGGTGELFF.

A remark on this clone: Distinct nucleotide sequences in the sample also encode this CDR3. V and J are TRBV5-1 and TRBJ2-3; D gene ambiguous. CDR3 length equals 13 residues. Germline V gene data show CDR1 as SGHRS and CDR2 as YFSETQ. With 2 bases removed from V and 0 bases from J, the gap between germline ends came to 4 bases. The CDR3 protein is CASSLSSTDTQYF. CDR3 coding DNA: TGCGCCAGCAGCTTATCTAGCACAGATACGCAGTATTTT.

The table lists this clone with a count of one. CDR3 amino acids: CASSVGQGGFTDTQYF. The CDR3 DNA follows: TGTGCCAGCTCAGTGGGACAGGGAGGTTTCACAGATACGCAGTATTTT. The chain has TRBV18 and TRBJ2-3, with TRBD1 identical over 9 bases. The germline V gene has CDR1 KGHSH and CDR2 LQKENI. This CDR3 is 16 amino acids long. J was trimmed by 2 bases and V by 5 bases; bases with no gene match: 8.

Points on this clone: Other DNA variants within this sample encode the same CDR3. This chain uses TRBV9 with TRBJ2-3; D uncertain. CDR3 size: 13 residues. Trimming took 4 bases from V and 0 from J, leaving 6 bases between them. Germline V lookup: CDR1 SGDLS, CDR2 YYNGEE. This chain's CDR3 is CASSPLSTDTQYF. The CDR3 nucleotides are TGTGCCAGCAGCCCCCTTAGCACAGATACGCAGTATTTT.

About this clone: Other DNA sequences in the sample encode the same CDR3. The genes are TRBV2 and TRBJ2-7, with TRBD1 matching 10 bases. V lost 6 bases to trimming and J lost 6 bases; unmatched junction nucleotides: 5. This CDR3 has 13 residues. Germline-derived CDR1 and CDR2 are SNHLY and FYNNEI. The CDR3 is CASSRDRGPEQYF. CDR3 DNA sequence: TGTGCCAGCAGCCGGGACAGGGGACCCGAGCAGTACTTC.

The chain combines TRBV11-2 with TRBJ2-7, with 8 bases fitting TRBD2. J was trimmed by 6 bases and V by 4 bases; bases with no gene match: 14. In germline, CDR1 is SGHAT, CDR2 FQNNGV. The CDR3 loop spans 16 amino acids. This CDR3 is CASSSRWAGGLSEQYF. CDR3 DNA: TGTGCCAGCAGCTCCCGATGGGCGGGGGGACTCAGCGAGCAGTACTTC.

The rearrangement joins TRBV7-6 to TRBJ2-5; possible D gene TRBD2, 6 bases. The V gene lost 3 bases and the J gene lost 7 bases, with 15 bases spanning the gap. This CDR3 has 14 residues. In germline, CDR1 is SGHVS, CDR2 FNYEAQ. CDR3 sequence (DNA): TGTGCCAGCAGCTTTAGCGGCGGGGCCCTGACCCAGTACTTC. Residues: CASSFSGGALTQYF.

Comments on this clone: Other DNA sequences from this sample encode an identical CDR3 as well. Here the CDR3 DNA reads TGCAGTGCTACGGGGGTGGGTGGCTACACCTTC. Translating it yields CSATGVGGYTF. V and J are TRBV20-1 and TRBJ1-2, with a weak D call TRBD1 (5 bases). CDR3 size: 11 residues. CDR1 is DFQATT, CDR2 SNEGSKA, per germline (reference sequence). The V gene lost 4 bases and the J gene lost 7 bases, with 10 bases spanning the gap.

V usage is TRBV5-1 and J usage is TRBJ2-3; perhaps TRBD1 as D (5 bases). V gave up 7 bases and J gave up 0 bases, with 9 bases separating them. This CDR3 region has 13 residues. Germline V gene data show CDR1 as SGHRS and CDR2 as YFSETQ. This chain's CDR3 is CASSGISTDTQYF. CDR3 coding DNA: TGCGCCAGCTCAGGGATCAGCACAGATACGCAGTATTTT.

This rearrangement joins TRBV6-6 to TRBJ2-7, with D possibly TRBD1 on 6 matching bases. Trimming cost V 0 bases and J 0 bases, with 12 bases left between them. The CDR3 runs to 16 residues. The V gene's germline CDR1 is MNHNY and CDR2 SVGAGI (reference sequence). This chain's CDR3 is CASSYSNAGVSYEQYF. The DNA of the CDR3 is TGTGCCAGCAGTTACTCGAACGCAGGGGTCTCCTACGAGCAGTACTTC.

The chain has TRBV2 and TRBJ2-2, with D possibly being TRBD2 (5 bases). Germline V lookup: CDR1 SNHLY, CDR2 FYNNEI. Trimming cost V 6 bases and J 5 bases, with 13 bases left between them. The CDR3 length is 14 residues. The CDR3 reads CASRLVGSTGELFF. DNA of the CDR3: TGTGCCAGCAGACTAGTCGGTTCGACCGGGGAGCTGTTTTTT. The full variable domain, rest sourced from reference TRBV2 and TRBJ2-2, is EPEVTQTPSHQVTQMGQEVILRCVPISNHLYFYWYRQILGQKVEFLVSFYNNEISEKSEIFDDQFSVERPDGSNFTLKIRSTKLEDSAMYFCASRLVGSTGELFFGEGSRLTVL.

The chain couples TRBV9 to TRBJ2-3; 13 nucleotides agree with TRBD2. The V segment lost 2 bases and the J segment 6 bases; nucleotides outside the gene matches: 6. The CDR3 is 16 amino acids. The germline CDR1 and CDR2 sequences are SGDLS and YYNGEE. CDR3 loop: CASSVEGTSGADTQYF. The CDR3 DNA is TGTGCCAGCAGCGTTGAAGGGACTAGCGGGGCGGATACGCAGTATTTT.

CDR3 amino acids: CASSTKSGTHNSPLHF. Written as DNA, the CDR3 is TGTGCCAGCAGCACAAAATCAGGAACCCATAATTCACCCCTCCACTTT. This chain uses TRBV5-4 with TRBJ1-6; no clear D gene. CDR3 length equals 16 residues. The germline V gene has CDR1 SGHNT and CDR2 YYREEE (reference sequence). Trimming took 4 bases from V and 5 from J, leaving 16 bases between them.

V and J are TRBV10-3 and TRBJ2-3; 8 bases match TRBD2. CDR1 is ENHRY and CDR2 is SYGVKD in the germline V gene. Trimming cost V 7 bases and J 2 bases; bases outside gene matches: 5. The CDR3 has 14 amino acids. CDR3 amino acids: CAIMGAGVTDTQYF. CDR3 nucleotide sequence: TGTGCCATCATGGGAGCGGGGGTCACAGATACGCAGTATTTT.

This clone was counted once. In DNA form, the CDR3 reads TGTGCCAGCAGCCCCACACAGGGGAGCCCCTACGAGCAGTACTTC. Protein sequence: CASSPTQGSPYEQYF. The V call is TRBV7-8, the J call TRBJ2-7, with TRBD1 matching 7 bases. Germline lookup yields CDR1 SGHVS and CDR2 FQNEAQ. V dropped 5 bases and J dropped 2; count of bases not matched to a gene: 9. The CDR3 sequence is 15 residues long.

The genes are TRBV25-1 and TRBJ1-2; the D is unclear. Trimming cost V 4 bases and J 8 bases, with 17 bases left between them. The V gene's germline CDR1 is MGHDK and CDR2 SYGVNS. The CDR3 contains 14 residues. The CDR3 loop is CASSVSGLNGGYTF. The CDR3 coding sequence is TGTGCCAGCAGTGTCTCCGGACTGAACGGGGGCTACACCTTC.

The chain recombines TRBV29-1 with TRBJ2-5, with 14 bases matching TRBD2. This CDR3 is built from 16 residues. Germline CDR1 SQVTM, CDR2 ANQGSEA. V trimming: 0 bases; J trimming: 7 bases; junction bases outside the gene matches: 7. The CDR3 is CSVEDPGLAGVGTQYF. CDR3 nucleotide sequence: TGCAGCGTTGAAGATCCGGGACTAGCGGGGGTAGGGACCCAGTACTTC.

CDR3 sequence (DNA): TGTGCCAGCCGGGGTCTTGGGAACACCGGGGAGCTGTTTTTT. Translating it yields CASRGLGNTGELFF. This rearrangement joins TRBV6-1 to TRBJ2-2; TRBD2 is a possible D gene (5 bases). The V gene lost 8 bases and the J gene lost 1 base, with 11 bases spanning the gap. The germline gives CDR1 MNHNS, CDR2 SASEGT. This CDR3 region has 14 residues.